Below, 13 T cell receptor beta chains from the same sample are listed, as sequenced in a study of OX40 agonist ivuxolimab in advanced cancers. Method: immunoSEQ multiplex PCR; TCRdb's copy keeps in-frame clones and lacks some. The data show 90,000 to 100,000 clones, 88% seen once. The sequenced sample was CD4+ or CD8+ T cells sorted from blood, obtained in a trial of the OX40 agonist ivuxolimab. The source of these receptors is an adult with an advanced solid tumor such as melanoma, head and neck, liver or kidney cancer.

The chain employs TRBV10-3 and TRBJ1-1; D is uncertain. This CDR3 has 14 residues. The germline V and J ends were trimmed by 0 bases and 3 bases, with 8 bases remaining between them. Germline CDR1 reads ENHRY; CDR2 reads SYGVKD. The CDR3 DNA reads as TGTGCCATCAGTGAGTCAAGTCAGTACACTGAAGCTTTCTTT. Its protein is CAISESSQYTEAFF.

The V gene is TRBV4-2, the J gene TRBJ2-7, with a possible D match to TRBD1 (5 bases). The CDR3 length is 13 residues. Trimming took 1 base from V and 6 from J, leaving 10 bases between them. CDR1 is LGHNA and CDR2 is YNFKEQ in the germline V gene. CDR3 in amino acids: CASSQGQGAEQYF. Here the CDR3 DNA reads TGTGCCAGCAGCCAAGGGCAAGGGGCCGAGCAGTACTTC.

The V call is TRBV5-1, the J call TRBJ2-5; no firm D call. V was pared by 7 bases and J by 3 bases, with 16 bases between. Per germline, CDR1 SGHRS and CDR2 YFSETQ. The CDR3 totals 14 residues. CDR3 loop: CASSYQLREETQYF. CDR3 coding DNA: TGCGCCAGCTCCTATCAGCTAAGGGAAGAGACCCAGTACTTC.

The chain recombines TRBV7-9 with TRBJ2-3; tentative D call: TRBD2 (5 bases). The length of the CDR3 is 13 residues. V dropped 11 bases and J dropped 8 bases, with 20 bases sitting between them. Per the germline V gene, CDR1 is SEHNR and CDR2 is FQNEAQ (reference sequence). As DNA, the CDR3 is TGTGCCTCTTCTAGCAACCTTCTGGGTACGCAGTATTTT. As protein: CASSSNLLGTQYF.

The CDR3 DNA follows: TGTGCCAGTAGTCCTTTAGCGGAGGGGTCCTCCTACGAGCAGTACTTC. Translation: CASSPLAEGSSYEQYF. The V gene is TRBV19, the J gene TRBJ2-7; TRBD2 might be the D (6 bases). V was trimmed by 5 bases and J by 0 bases, leaving 17 bases between them. Germline V gene lookup returns CDR1 LNHDA and CDR2 SQIVND (reference sequence). CDR3 length: 16 amino acids.

The V and J genes are TRBV6-6 and TRBJ2-7, with 14 bases aligning to TRBD2. The V segment lost 7 bases and the J segment 5 bases; nucleotides outside the gene matches: 10. This CDR3 is 16 amino acids long. From germline, CDR1 is MNHNY and CDR2 SVGAGI (reference sequence). CDR3 DNA sequence: TGTGCCAGCATTCAAGGGACTAGCGGGAGACTGAACGAGCAGTACTTC. This translates into CASIQGTSGRLNEQYF.

This rearrangement joins TRBV29-1 to TRBJ1-4; 8 positions agree with TRBD1. CDR3 length equals 15 residues. The germline gives CDR1 SQVTM, CDR2 ANQGSEA. J gave up 1 base and V 6 bases, and 7 bases lay outside the gene matches. CDR3: CSVTQGAGTNEKLFF. CDR3 bases: TGCAGCGTGACTCAGGGGGCCGGAACTAATGAAAAACTGTTTTTT.

CDR3 amino acids: CASSPTDRGLLNTEAFF. The DNA of the CDR3 is TGTGCCAGCTCACCTACGGACAGGGGGCTGTTAAACACTGAAGCTTTCTTT. The genes are TRBV18 and TRBJ1-1, with TRBD1 identical over 11 bases. The V segment lost 3 bases and the J segment 2 bases; nucleotides outside the gene matches: 8. From germline, CDR1 is KGHSH and CDR2 LQKENI. The CDR3 extends over 17 amino acids.

CDR3 bases: TGCAGCGTTGGAAGAGGGGAGGGAACTGAAGCTTTCTTT. This codes for CSVGRGEGTEAFF. This chain links TRBV29-1 with TRBJ1-1; a possible D gene is TRBD1 (5 bases). This CDR3 is built from 13 residues. Germline V gene sequence: CDR1 SQVTM, CDR2 ANQGSEA. V lost 4 bases and J 5 bases, leaving 14 bases between the germline ends. Full variable domain (remainder filled in from reference TRBV29-1 and TRBJ1-1): SAVISQKPSRDICQRGTSLTIQCQVDSQVTMMFWYRQQPGQSLTLIATANQGSEATYESGFVIDKFPISRPNLTFSTLTVSNMSPEDSSIYLCSVGRGEGTEAFFGQGTRLTVV.

The CDR3 DNA reads TGTGCCAGCAGCTTACAAGCGGTTGGGTCAGATACGCAGTATTTT. It specifies CASSLQAVGSDTQYF. This rearrangement joins TRBV7-9 to TRBJ2-3; D is possibly TRBD2 (5 bases). Germline CDR1 reads SEHNR; CDR2 reads FQNEAQ (reference sequence). The CDR3 extends over 15 amino acids. Trimming removed 2 bases from V and 4 bases from J, with 13 bases in between. The variable domain in full, with the rest retrieved from reference TRBV7-9 and TRBJ2-3, is DTGVSQNPRHKITKRGQNVTFRCDPISEHNRLYWYRQTLGQGPEFLTYFQNEAQLEKSRLLSDRFSAERPKGSFSTLEIQRTEQGDSAMYLCASSLQAVGSDTQYFGPGTRLTVL.

There are a few counts of this clone. The chain's CDR3 is CAWSATGVNYGYTF. The CDR3 nucleotides are TGTGCCTGGAGTGCGACAGGGGTAAACTATGGCTACACCTTC. This rearrangement joins TRBV30 to TRBJ1-2; the match to TRBD1 covers 8 bases. CDR3 length equals 14 residues. Germline values: CDR1 GTSNPN, CDR2 SVGIG (reference sequence). V trimming: 1 base; J trimming: 2 bases; junction bases outside the gene matches: 3.

This chain joins TRBV19 and TRBJ2-3; possible D gene TRBD1, 6 bases. This CDR3 contains 16 residues. V was trimmed by 1 base and J by 0 bases, leaving 11 bases between them. Germline V gene lookup returns CDR1 LNHDA and CDR2 SQIVND (reference sequence). For the CDR3, the DNA is TGTGCCAGTAGTATAGTGGGGGACATGAGCACAGATACGCAGTATTTT. This translates into CASSIVGDMSTDTQYF.

This chain uses TRBV7-9 with TRBJ2-1, with 9 bases aligning to TRBD2. This CDR3 is built from 16 residues. CDR1 is SEHNR and CDR2 is FQNEAQ in the germline V gene (reference sequence). J was trimmed by 9 bases and V by 5 bases; bases with no gene match: 14. The CDR3 region has the DNA TGTGCCAGCAGCCCGACTAGGCGGGAGGGCCGTGGTGAGCAGTTCTTC. Protein: CASSPTRREGRGEQFF. The whole variable domain, remainder taken from reference TRBV7-9 and TRBJ2-1, is DTGVSQNPRHKITKRGQNVTFRCDPISEHNRLYWYRQTLGQGPEFLTYFQNEAQLEKSRLLSDRFSAERPKGSFSTLEIQRTEQGDSAMYLCASSPTRREGRGEQFFGPGTRLTVL.